The T cell receptor beta chain under discussion was sequenced for a study of cytomegalovirus exposure and HLA in healthy donors. General observations from the study: In a later analysis, the majority of CMV-associated beta chains seemingly showed HLA restriction. The authors considered a cluster of highly shared sequence variants likely to be a sequencing artifact. It was shown in a later analysis that HLA-associated TCR beta chains were more clonally expanded than other, equally common chains. TCR beta V segments were, for the most part, productive about 87% or about 30% of the time in an earlier analysis.

On this clone: The antigen is not known.

Vbeta (60) and Jbeta (13) primers were used in the PCR. TCRdb's copy holds only in-frame clones and misses some; the assay was immunoSEQ multiplex PCR. The sample yields 170,000 or so clones, roughly 88% seen once. The receptor's source is a man aged 45 to 65 in good health and CMV-seropositive. The material sequenced was PBMCs.

The DNA for the CDR3 is TGTGCCAGCAGGTTGACAGGGGAAAGCTACAATGAGCAGTTCTTC. As protein: CASRLTGESYNEQFF. The V call is TRBV6-1, the J call TRBJ2-1, with 8 bases that match TRBD1. This CDR3 spans 15 amino acids. Trimming took 6 bases from V and 3 from J; bases not matched to a gene: 7. The V gene's germline CDR1 is MNHNS and CDR2 SASEGT.